The rows below give T cell receptor beta chains drawn from one sample of a study of blood T cell repertoires in COVID-19. Produced via immunoSEQ multiplex PCR; TCRdb's table is partial and in-frame only. The top ten clones hold under 15% of a sample with roughly 50,000 clones, approximately 90% of them seen once. The specimen was peripheral blood. These receptor sequences come from a man at least 80 years old with acute or convalescent COVID-19. Both conserved end residues are part of each CDR3. D genes are given only for firm matches. Expanded clones are given a class, and other clones once, few, many or no size at all.

clone size: NA
V gene: TRBV19
D gene: NA
J gene: TRBJ2-2
CDR3 protein: CASSSQSNTGELFF
CDR3 DNA: TGTGCCAGTAGCTCACAGTCGAACACCGGGGAGCTGTTTTTT

clone size: NA
V gene: TRBV6-5
D gene: TRBD1
J gene: TRBJ2-7
CDR3 protein: CASRPGQGTYEQYF
CDR3 DNA: TGTGCCAGCAGGCCGGGACAGGGAACCTACGAGCAGTACTTC

clone size: NA
V gene: TRBV24-1
D gene: TRBD1
J gene: TRBJ2-3
CDR3 protein: CATSDPPGQGGDTQYF
CDR3 DNA: TGTGCCACCAGTGATCCCCCGGGACAGGGGGGAGATACGCAGTATTTT

clone size: few
V gene: TRBV5-1
D gene: NA
J gene: TRBJ1-2
CDR3 protein: CASSFLGVGDGYTF
CDR3 DNA: TGCGCCAGCAGCTTTTTAGGTGTGGGAGATGGATACACCTTC

clone size: NA
V gene: TRBV7-3
D gene: NA
J gene: TRBJ2-1
CDR3 protein: CASSLTLAWGYNEQFF
CDR3 DNA: TGTGCCAGCAGCTTAACCCTAGCGTGGGGGTACAATGAGCAGTTCTTC

clone size: NA
V gene: TRBV7-6
D gene: NA
J gene: TRBJ2-2
CDR3 protein: CASGARTGELFF
CDR3 DNA: TGTGCCAGCGGAGCTCGCACCGGGGAGCTGTTTTTT

clone size: NA
V gene: TRBV28
D gene: TRBD1
J gene: TRBJ1-1
CDR3 protein: CATETGQNTEAFF
CDR3 DNA: TGTGCCACCGAGACAGGGCAGAACACTGAAGCTTTCTTT

clone size: NA
V gene: TRBV27
D gene: NA
J gene: TRBJ2-3
CDR3 protein: CASSLGGVLADTQYF
CDR3 DNA: TGTGCCAGCAGCCTAGGGGGGGTTTTGGCAGATACGCAGTATTTT

clone size: NA
V gene: TRBV9
D gene: NA
J gene: TRBJ1-1
CDR3 protein: CASSPPGLNGRTTEAFF
CDR3 DNA: TGTGCCAGCAGCCCCCCCGGGCTAAACGGGAGAACCACTGAAGCTTTCTTT

clone size: NA
V gene: TRBV30
D gene: NA
J gene: TRBJ1-2
CDR3 protein: CAWRLGPPSGGYTF
CDR3 DNA: TGTGCCTGGAGGTTGGGACCCCCTAGCGGGGGCTACACCTTC

clone size: NA
V gene: TRBV30
D gene: NA
J gene: TRBJ1-2
CDR3 protein: CAWSQDYGYTF
CDR3 DNA: TGTGCCTGGAGTCAGGACTATGGCTACACCTTC

clone size: once
V gene: TRBV15
D gene: NA
J gene: TRBJ2-2
CDR3 protein: CATSRAGAEGELFF
CDR3 DNA: TGTGCCACCAGCAGAGCAGGGGCGGAGGGGGAGCTGTTTTTT